The 2 T cell receptor beta chains in this list originate from one sample, sequenced in a study of blood T cell repertoires in COVID-19. Assay used: immunoSEQ multiplex PCR; TCRdb lists only in-frame clones, some missing. The table records 45,000 to 50,000 clones, 70% to 90% of them present only once. Material for sequencing was peripheral blood. The receptor source for this set is a woman at least 80 years old with COVID-19, enrolled during active disease.

The chain joins TRBV6-5 to TRBJ1-2; D may be TRBD1 (5 bases). CDR1 is MNHEY and CDR2 is SVGAGI in the germline V gene. The V end was cut by 8 bases, the J end by 2 bases, with 12 bases between. The CDR3 loop spans 13 amino acids. Here the CDR3 DNA reads TGTGCCAGCTCTAACCCAGGGAACTATGGCTACACCTTC. It yields the protein CASSNPGNYGYTF.

This chain links TRBV24-1 with TRBJ2-7; 7 bases are a match to TRBD2. V shed 2 bases and J 3 bases; nucleotides not matched to a gene: 3. CDR3 size: 14 residues. The germline V gene has CDR1 KGHDR and CDR2 SFDVKD. The CDR3 spells CATSDSRERYEQYF. As DNA, the CDR3 is TGTGCCACCAGTGATTCGCGGGAGCGCTACGAGCAGTACTTC.